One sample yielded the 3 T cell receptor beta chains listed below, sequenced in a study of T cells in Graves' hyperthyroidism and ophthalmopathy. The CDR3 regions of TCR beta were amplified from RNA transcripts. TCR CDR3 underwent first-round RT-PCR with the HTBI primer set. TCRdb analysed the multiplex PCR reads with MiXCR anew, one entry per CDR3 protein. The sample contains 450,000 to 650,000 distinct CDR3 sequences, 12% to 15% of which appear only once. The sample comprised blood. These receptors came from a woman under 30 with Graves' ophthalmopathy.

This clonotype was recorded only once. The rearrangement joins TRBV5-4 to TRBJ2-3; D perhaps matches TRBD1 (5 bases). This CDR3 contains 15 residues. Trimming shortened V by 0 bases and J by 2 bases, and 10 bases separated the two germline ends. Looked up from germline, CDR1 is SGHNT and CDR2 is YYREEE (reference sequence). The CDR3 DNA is TGTGCCAGCAGCTTGGTGGCAGGGTACACAGATACGCAGTATTTT. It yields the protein CASSLVAGYTDTQYF. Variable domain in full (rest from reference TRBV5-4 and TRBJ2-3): ETGVTQSPTHLIKTRGQQVTLRCSSQSGHNTVSWYQQALGQGPQFIFQYYREEENGRGNFPPRFSGLQFPNYSSELNVNALELDDSALYLCASSLVAGYTDTQYFGPGTRLTVL.

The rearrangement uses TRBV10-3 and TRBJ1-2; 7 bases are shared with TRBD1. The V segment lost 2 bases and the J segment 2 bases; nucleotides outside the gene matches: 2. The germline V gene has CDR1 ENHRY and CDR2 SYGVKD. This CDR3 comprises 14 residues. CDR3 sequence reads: CAISEARGNYGYTF. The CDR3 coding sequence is TGTGCCATCAGTGAGGCCAGGGGGAACTATGGCTACACCTTC.

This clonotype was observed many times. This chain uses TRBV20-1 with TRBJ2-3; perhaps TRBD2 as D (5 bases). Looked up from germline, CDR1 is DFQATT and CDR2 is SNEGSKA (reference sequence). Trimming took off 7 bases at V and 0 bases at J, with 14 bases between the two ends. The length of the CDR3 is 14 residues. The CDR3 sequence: CSGADAGSTDTQYF. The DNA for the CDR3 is TGCAGTGGGGCCGACGCGGGTAGCACAGATACGCAGTATTTT.